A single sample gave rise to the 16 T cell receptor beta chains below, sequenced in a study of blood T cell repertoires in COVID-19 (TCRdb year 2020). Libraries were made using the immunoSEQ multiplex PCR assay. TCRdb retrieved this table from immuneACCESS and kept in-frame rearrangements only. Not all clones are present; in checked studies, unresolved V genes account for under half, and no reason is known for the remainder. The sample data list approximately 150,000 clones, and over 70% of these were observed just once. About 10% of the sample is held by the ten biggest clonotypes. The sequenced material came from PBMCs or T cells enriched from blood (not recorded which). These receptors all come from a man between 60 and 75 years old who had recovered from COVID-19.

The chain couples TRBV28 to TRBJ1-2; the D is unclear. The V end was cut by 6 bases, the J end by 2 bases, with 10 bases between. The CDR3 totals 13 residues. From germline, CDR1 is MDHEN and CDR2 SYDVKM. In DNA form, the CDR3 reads TGTGCCAGCAGCCGGGTAAGAAACTATGGCTACACCTTC. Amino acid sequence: CASSRVRNYGYTF.

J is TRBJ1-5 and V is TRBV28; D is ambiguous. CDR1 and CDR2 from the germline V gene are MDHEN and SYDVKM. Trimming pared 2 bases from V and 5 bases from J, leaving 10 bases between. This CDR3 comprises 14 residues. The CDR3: CASSLAGVHQPQHF. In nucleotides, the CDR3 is TGTGCCAGCAGTTTAGCGGGAGTCCATCAGCCCCAGCATTTT. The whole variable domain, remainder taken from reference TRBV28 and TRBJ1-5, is DVKVTQSSRYLVKRTGEKVFLECVQDMDHENMFWYRQDPGLGLRLIYFSYDVKMKEKGDIPEGYSVSREKKERFSLILESASTNQTSMYLCASSLAGVHQPQHFGDGTRLSIL.

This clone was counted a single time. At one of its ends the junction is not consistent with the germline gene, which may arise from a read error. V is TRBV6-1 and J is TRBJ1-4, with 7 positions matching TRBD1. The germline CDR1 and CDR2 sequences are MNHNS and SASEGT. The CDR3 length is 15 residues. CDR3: CASGDPRQGHPELFF. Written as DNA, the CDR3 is TGTGCCAGCGGTGACCCCCGACAGGGTCATCCCGAACTGTTTTTT.

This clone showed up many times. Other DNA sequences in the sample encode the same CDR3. The CDR3, as DNA: TGTGCCAGCAGTCGGGGAGGGGACACTGAAGCTTTCTTT. Encoded protein: CASSRGGDTEAFF. This chain connects TRBV25-1 to TRBJ1-1, with D possibly TRBD1 on 5 matching bases. Between the trimmed V and J ends, which lost 5 bases and 3 bases, there was a span of 10 bases. Germline assignment: CDR1 MGHDK and CDR2 SYGVNS. The CDR3 is 13 amino acids.

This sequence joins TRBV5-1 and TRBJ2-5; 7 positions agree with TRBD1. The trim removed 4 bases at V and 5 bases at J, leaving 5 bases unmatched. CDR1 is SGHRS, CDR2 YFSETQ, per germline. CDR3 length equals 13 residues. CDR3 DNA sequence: TGCGCCAGCAGCCCTGACAGGGCTGAGACCCAGTACTTC. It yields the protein CASSPDRAETQYF.

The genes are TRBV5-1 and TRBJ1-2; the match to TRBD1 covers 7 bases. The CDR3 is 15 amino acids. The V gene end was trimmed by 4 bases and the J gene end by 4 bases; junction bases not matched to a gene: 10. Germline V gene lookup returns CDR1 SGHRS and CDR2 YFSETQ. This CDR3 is CASSGSTGAPYGYTF. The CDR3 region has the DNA TGCGCCAGCAGCGGGAGTACAGGGGCGCCCTATGGCTACACCTTC.

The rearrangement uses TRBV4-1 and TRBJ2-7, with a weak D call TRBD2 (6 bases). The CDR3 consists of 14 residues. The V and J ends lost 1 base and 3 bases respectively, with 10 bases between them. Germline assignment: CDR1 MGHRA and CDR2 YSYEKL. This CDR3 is CASSQAGGRYEQYF. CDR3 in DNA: TGCGCCAGCAGCCAAGCCGGGGGACGCTACGAGCAGTACTTC.

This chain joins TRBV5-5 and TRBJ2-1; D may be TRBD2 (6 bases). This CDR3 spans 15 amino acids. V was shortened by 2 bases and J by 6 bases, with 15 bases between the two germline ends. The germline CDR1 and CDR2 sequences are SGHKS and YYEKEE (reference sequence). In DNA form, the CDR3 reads TGTGCCAGCAGCTTTCTCGGCGGGGAGGTCAATGAGCAGTTCTTC. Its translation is CASSFLGGEVNEQFF.

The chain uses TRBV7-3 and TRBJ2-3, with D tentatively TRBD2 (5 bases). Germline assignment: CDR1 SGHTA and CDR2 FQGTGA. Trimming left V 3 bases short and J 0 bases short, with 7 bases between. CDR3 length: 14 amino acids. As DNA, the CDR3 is TGTGCCAGCAGCTTTAGCGCTAGCACAGATACGCAGTATTTT. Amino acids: CASSFSASTDTQYF.

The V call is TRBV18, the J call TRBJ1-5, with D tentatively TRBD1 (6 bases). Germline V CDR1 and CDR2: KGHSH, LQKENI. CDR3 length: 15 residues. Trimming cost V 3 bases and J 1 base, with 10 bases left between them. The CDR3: CASSPQGRSNQPQHF. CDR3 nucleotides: TGTGCCAGCTCACCGCAGGGGCGCAGCAATCAGCCCCAGCATTTT.

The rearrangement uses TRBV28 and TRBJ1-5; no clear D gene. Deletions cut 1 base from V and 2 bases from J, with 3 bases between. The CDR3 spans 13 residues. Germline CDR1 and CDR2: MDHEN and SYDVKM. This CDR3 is CASSLLGNQPQHF. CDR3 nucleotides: TGTGCCAGCAGTTTATTAGGCAATCAGCCCCAGCATTTT.

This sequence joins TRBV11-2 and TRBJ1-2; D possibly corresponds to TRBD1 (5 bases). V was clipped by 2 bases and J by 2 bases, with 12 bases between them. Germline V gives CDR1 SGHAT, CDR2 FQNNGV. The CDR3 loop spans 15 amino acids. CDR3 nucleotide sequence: TGTGCCAGCAGCTTAAGCAGGGTTGGAAACTATGGCTACACCTTC. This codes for CASSLSRVGNYGYTF.

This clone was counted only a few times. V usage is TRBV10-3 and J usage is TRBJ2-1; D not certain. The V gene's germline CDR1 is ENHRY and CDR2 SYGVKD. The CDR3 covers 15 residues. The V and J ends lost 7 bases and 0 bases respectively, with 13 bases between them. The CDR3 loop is CAIKESPNSYNEQFF. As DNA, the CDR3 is TGTGCCATCAAGGAGAGTCCGAACTCCTACAATGAGCAGTTCTTC.

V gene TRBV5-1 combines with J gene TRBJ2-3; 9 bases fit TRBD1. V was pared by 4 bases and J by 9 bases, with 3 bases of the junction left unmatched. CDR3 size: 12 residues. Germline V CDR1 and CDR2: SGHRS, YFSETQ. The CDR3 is CASSPQGATQYF. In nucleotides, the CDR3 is TGCGCCAGCAGCCCACAGGGGGCCACGCAGTATTTT.

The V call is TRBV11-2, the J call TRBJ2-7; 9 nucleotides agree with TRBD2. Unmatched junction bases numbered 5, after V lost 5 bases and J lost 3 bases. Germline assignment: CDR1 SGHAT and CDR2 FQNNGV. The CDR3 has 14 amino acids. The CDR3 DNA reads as TGTGCCAGCAGCGGGATAGCGGGGGTCTACGAGCAGTACTTC. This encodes CASSGIAGVYEQYF.

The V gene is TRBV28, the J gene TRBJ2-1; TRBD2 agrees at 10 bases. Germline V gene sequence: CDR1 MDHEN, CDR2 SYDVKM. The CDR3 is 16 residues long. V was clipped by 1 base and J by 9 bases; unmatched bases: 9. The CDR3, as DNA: TGTGCCAGCAGTTTATATGTTAGCGGGAGGTTCTGTGAGCAGTTCTTC. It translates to CASSLYVSGRFCEQFF.